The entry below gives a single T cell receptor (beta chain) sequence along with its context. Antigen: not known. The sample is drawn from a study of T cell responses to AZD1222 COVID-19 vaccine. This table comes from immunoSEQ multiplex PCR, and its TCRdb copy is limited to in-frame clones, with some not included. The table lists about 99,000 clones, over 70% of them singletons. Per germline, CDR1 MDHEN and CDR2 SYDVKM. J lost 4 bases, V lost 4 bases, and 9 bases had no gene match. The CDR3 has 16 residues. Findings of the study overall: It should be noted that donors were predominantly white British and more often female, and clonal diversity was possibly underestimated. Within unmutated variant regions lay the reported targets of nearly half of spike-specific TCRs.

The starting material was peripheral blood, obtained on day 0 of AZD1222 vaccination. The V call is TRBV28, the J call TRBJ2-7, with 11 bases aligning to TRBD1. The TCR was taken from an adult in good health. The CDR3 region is CASSSAGTGGEYEQYF. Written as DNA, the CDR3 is TGTGCCAGCAGTTCAGCCGGGACAGGGGGAGAGTACGAGCAGTACTTC.